This entry lists 2 T cell receptor beta chains sequenced from one sample in a study of T cell responses to AZD1222 COVID-19 vaccine. Sequencing was performed with immunoSEQ multiplex PCR; in TCRdb, only in-frame clones are kept and a portion is missing. The sample consists of approximately 120,000 clones, 88% of them appearing once. The sequenced sample was peripheral blood, obtained on day 0 of MenACWY control vaccination. Receptors were obtained from an adult in good health.

This clone has only one observation. The chain employs TRBV6-1 and TRBJ2-7; maybe TRBD1 (6 bases). The CDR3 spans 15 residues. The germline V gene has CDR1 MNHNS and CDR2 SASEGT. Trimming left V 1 base short and J 6 bases short, with 16 bases between. CDR3 in amino acids: CASSEVLGDIREQYF. CDR3 DNA: TGTGCCAGCAGTGAAGTTTTGGGGGACATCCGCGAGCAGTACTTC.

The chain has TRBV19 and TRBJ2-1, with TRBD1 matching over 8 bases. Germline assignment: CDR1 LNHDA and CDR2 SQIVND (reference sequence). The CDR3 length is 16 residues. Trimming took 5 bases from V and 6 from J; bases not matched to a gene: 12. For the CDR3, the DNA is TGTGCCAGTAGTGGCAAAGACAGGGGTTTTTCCAATGAGCAGTTCTTC. Its translation is CASSGKDRGFSNEQFF.